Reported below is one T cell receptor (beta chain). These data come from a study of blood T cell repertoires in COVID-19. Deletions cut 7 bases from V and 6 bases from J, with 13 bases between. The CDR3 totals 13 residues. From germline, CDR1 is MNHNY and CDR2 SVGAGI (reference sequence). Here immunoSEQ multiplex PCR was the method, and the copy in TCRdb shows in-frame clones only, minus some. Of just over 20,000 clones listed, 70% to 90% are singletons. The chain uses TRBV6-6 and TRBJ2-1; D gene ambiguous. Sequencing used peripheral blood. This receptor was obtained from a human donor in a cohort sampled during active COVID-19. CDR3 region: CASTHVRGNEQFF. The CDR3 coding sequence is TGTGCCAGCACCCACGTGAGAGGCAATGAGCAGTTCTTC.